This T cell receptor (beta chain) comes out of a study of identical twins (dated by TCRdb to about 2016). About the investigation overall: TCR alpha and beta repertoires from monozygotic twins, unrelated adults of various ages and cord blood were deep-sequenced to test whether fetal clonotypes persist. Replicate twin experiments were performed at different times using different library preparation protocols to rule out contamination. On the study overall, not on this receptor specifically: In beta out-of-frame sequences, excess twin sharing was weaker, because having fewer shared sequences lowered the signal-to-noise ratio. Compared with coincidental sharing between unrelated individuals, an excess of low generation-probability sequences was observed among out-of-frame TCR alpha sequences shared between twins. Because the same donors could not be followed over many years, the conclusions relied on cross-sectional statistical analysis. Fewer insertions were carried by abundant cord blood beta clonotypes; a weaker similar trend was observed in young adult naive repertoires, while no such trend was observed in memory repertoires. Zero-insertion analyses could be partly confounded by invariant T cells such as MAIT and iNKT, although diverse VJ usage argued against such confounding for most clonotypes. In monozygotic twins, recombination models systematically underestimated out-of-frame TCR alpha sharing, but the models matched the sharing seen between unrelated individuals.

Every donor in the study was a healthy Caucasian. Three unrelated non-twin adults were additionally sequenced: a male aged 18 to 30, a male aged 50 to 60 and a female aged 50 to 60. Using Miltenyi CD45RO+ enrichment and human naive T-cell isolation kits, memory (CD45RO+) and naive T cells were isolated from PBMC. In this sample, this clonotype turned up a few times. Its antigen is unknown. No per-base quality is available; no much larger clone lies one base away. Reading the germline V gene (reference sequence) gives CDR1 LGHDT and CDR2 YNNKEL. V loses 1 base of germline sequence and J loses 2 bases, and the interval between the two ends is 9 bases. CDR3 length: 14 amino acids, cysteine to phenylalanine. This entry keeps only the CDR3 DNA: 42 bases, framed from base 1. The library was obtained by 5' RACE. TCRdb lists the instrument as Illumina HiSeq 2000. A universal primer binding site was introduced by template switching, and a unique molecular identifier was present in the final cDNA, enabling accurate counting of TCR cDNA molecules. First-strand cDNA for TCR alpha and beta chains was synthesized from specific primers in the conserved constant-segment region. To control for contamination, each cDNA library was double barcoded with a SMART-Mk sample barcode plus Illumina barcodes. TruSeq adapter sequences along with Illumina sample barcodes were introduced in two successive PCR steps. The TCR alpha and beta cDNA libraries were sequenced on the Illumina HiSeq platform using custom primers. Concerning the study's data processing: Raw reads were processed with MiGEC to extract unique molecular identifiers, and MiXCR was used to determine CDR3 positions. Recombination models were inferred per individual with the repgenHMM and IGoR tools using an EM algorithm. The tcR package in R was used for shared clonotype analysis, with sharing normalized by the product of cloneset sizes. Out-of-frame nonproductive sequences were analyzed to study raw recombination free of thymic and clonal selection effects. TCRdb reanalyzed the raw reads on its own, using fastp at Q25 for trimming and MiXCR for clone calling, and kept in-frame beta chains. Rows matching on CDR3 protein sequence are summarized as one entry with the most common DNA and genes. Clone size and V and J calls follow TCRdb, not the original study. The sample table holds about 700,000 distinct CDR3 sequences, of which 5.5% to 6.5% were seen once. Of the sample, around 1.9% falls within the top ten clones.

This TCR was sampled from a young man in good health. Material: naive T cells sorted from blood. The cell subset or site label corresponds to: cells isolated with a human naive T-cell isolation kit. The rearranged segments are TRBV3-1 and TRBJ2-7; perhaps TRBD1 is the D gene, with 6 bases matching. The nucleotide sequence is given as TGTGCCAGCAGCCAAGGGACAGAGCCCTACGAGCAGTACTTC. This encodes CASSQGTEPYEQYF.